This is a list of T cell receptor beta chains from one sample in a study of tumor and adjacent non-tumor tissue in lung cancer. TCRdb reanalysed the multiplex PCR reads using MiXCR and keeps one entry per CDR3 protein. The sample records 65,000 to 95,000 distinct CDR3 sequences, over 80% being singletons. Sequencing input: lung tumor tissue. The receptors derive from a woman between 50 and 59 years old with non-small cell lung cancer. Each CDR3 is given with its conserved first and last residue. A D gene is named only where the DNA matches it firmly. Rows may omit the clone size; those that give it use once, few, many or a size class.

clone_size d_call j_call v_call cdr3_nt cdr3_aa
- - TRBJ1-1 TRBV4-1 TGCGCCAACAGCCAACCGACTCTAATGAAGACTGAAGCTTTCTTT CANSQPTLMKTEAFF
- - TRBJ1-6 TRBV11-2 TGTGCGAGCAGCTTACGACGGGATTATTTATCCCTCCACTTT CASSLRRDYLSLHF
- - TRBJ2-2 TRBV28 TGTGGCAGTATTGCGGGACCGAACACCGGGGAGCTGTTTTTT CGSIAGPNTGELFF
once - TRBJ2-7 TRBV20-1 TGCAGTGCTACCGGACGGCGGTATGAGCAGTACTTC CSATGRRYEQYF
once - TRBJ1-1 TRBV12-3/TRBV12-4 TGTGCCAGCAGTTCCCTTCGGGGGAGGGCTTTCTTT CASSSLRGRAFF
- - TRBJ2-5 TRBV12-3/TRBV12-4 TGTGCCAGCAGTTTAATGTCAGGGGCCGCGCATGAGACCCAATACTTC CASSLMSGAAHETQYF
- - TRBJ2-1 TRBV6-1 TGTGCCAGCAGCGCCGCGGGGGCTATCCATGAGCAGTTATTC CASSAAGAIHEQLF
- - TRBJ2-1 TRBV11-2 TGTGCCAGCATGTTTCCTATCGGGATTTACAATGAGCAGTTCTTC CASMFPIGIYNEQFF
medium-sized - TRBJ2-1 TRBV10-3 TGTGCCATCAGTATAGGACAGACTTACAATGAGCAGTTCTTC CAISIGQTYNEQFF
many - TRBJ2-5 TRBV5-5 TGTGCCAGCAGCTTAATGGCAGCTAATAAAGAGACCCAGTACTTC CASSLMAANKETQYF
- - TRBJ2-1 TRBV6-6 TGTGCCGGCAGTTACGGACGGGTCTACAATGAGCAGTTCTTC CAGSYGRVYNEQFF
- - TRBJ1-2 TRBV19 TGTGCCAGTACAACCGGCGGAAGGGAATACTATGGCTACACCTTC CASTTGGREYYGYTF
- TRBD2 TRBJ2-7 TRBV20-1 TGCAGTGGTACAGGGACTAGCGGGATGAAGTACTTC CSGTGTSGMKYF
- - TRBJ2-7 TRBV11-1 TGTGCCAGCAGCCACTGGGACATCTACGAGCAGTACTTC CASSHWDIYEQYF
- - TRBJ2-7 TRBV6-5 TGTGCCAGCAGATGGGAGAGTCGGTCTTACGAGCAGTACTTC CASRWESRSYEQYF
few - TRBJ2-1 TRBV28 TGTGCCAGCAATACCGAAATGGAGAGCTCCTACAATGAGCAGTTCTTC CASNTEMESSYNEQFF
- - TRBJ1-4 TRBV6-1 TGCGCCAGCAGTTTGATTGCAAGTAATGAAAAACTGTTATTC CASSLIASNEKLLF
many - TRBJ2-2 TRBV4-3 TGCGCCAGCAGCCAAGATTATCAGGAGGAGGGAAGGGAGCTGTTTTTT CASSQDYQEEGRELFF
once TRBD2 TRBJ2-7 TRBV12-3/TRBV12-4 TGTGCCAGCGGCTATTCTAGCGGGAGGACCGAGCAGTATTTC CASGYSSGRTEQYF
- - TRBJ2-7 TRBV11-2 TGTGCCAGCAGGATGAAACCAGGAAGCCCCTACGGGCAGTACTTC CASRMKPGSPYGQYF
once - TRBJ2-7 TRBV28 TGTACCAGCAATTCCCGGACACGGGCTTGGGAGCAGTACTTC CTSNSRTRAWEQYF
- - TRBJ2-7 TRBV28 TGTGCCAGCAGTTTTGGGGACGGAGACTACGAGCATTACTTC CASSFGDGDYEHYF
- - TRBJ1-5 TRBV6-5 TGTGCCAGCAGCCATGACAGCAATAGCAATCGGCCCCAACATTTT CASSHDSNSNRPQHF
few - TRBJ2-3 TRBV27 TGTGCCAGCAGTTTCGGCAGGGGAAATACAGATACGCAGTATTTT CASSFGRGNTDTQYF
- - TRBJ2-7 TRBV4-1 TGCGCCAGCAGCCAAGTAGTCGGAGCAAGCCTCTACGAGCAGTACTTC CASSQVVGASLYEQYF
- - TRBJ2-7 TRBV20-1 TGCAGTGCTTCCGAAACGAGAGTCGATAATTCCTACGAGGAGTACTTC CSASETRVDNSYEEYF
- - TRBJ2-6 TRBV7-8 TGTGTCAGCAGCCCCAAAACAGGGTTGTATGGGGCCAACGTCCTGACTTTC CVSSPKTGLYGANVLTF
- - TRBJ1-1 TRBV29-1 TGTAGCGTCATGACAGAGTCGAACACTGAAGCTTTCTTT CSVMTESNTEAFF
- - TRBJ2-7 TRBV6-1 TGTGCCAGCAGCGAGCAGGGGACAAGGCGCTACGAGCAGTACTTC CASSEQGTRRYEQYF
- - TRBJ2-7 TRBV12-3/TRBV12-4 TGTACCAGCGGTTTAGACAGTTACGAGCAGTACTTC CTSGLDSYEQYF
- - TRBJ2-1 TRBV20-1 TGCAGTGTTAGCTTCGGTGTAGGCTACAATGAGCAGTTCTTC CSVSFGVGYNEQFF